Given below is one TCR beta chain in context. This clone was found once. This clone's antigen is unknown. The input lacks base qualities; no much larger clone sits a single base away. In the prospective study, participants were about 18 to 89 years old, resided in fewer than 25 geographic areas of the United States, and were enrolled through a virtual design. To assign participants to cohorts, the prospective study relied on clinical history that participants themselves reported in a screening survey and a study questionnaire. For ImmuneRACE Cohort 3, a participant was defined as recovered based on two consecutive negative NP/OP PCR tests, clearance by a healthcare professional, or resolution of symptoms. Each participant in the prospective study had whole blood, serum and a nasopharyngeal or oropharyngeal swab collected by mobile phlebotomists. Prospective study participants could optionally give additional blood draws and questionnaires over an approximately 2-month period. Blood samples from the prospective study were shipped frozen or at room temperature prior to DNA extraction.

This sample is part of a study of blood T cell repertoires in COVID-19 (dated by TCRdb to 2019 to 2021). Looking at the study overall: Collaborator samples came from the United States, Italy and Spain and covered acute and convalescent phases of COVID-19. The material from the prospective study consisted of cDNA or gDNA derived from T cells, B-cell-depleted T cells, or PBMCs. Deeply sampled blood TCRbeta repertoires from subjects exposed to, actively infected with, or recovered from COVID-19 were included in the dataset. The repertoires were made available in a free public database intended to serve as a resource for research on the immune response to SARS-CoV-2. The samples were drawn from the first 160 participants of the ongoing ImmuneRACE study and from 1,254 subjects provided by 6 global collaborators. Nearly every sample came with metadata listing a de-identified subject ID, COVID-19 status, age in years and sex. HLA class I and class II types, where available, came from metadata supplied by the sample provider rather than from assay-based typing. What the research found in general, with its limitations: How much clinical and demographic metadata was included differed by source and by participant, and the metadata was provided uncurated.

The immunoSEQ Assay, a bias-controlled multiplex PCR, was used to amplify TCRbeta CDR3 regions from genomic DNA. The paper's data handling went like this. Nucleated cell counts per sample were estimated from amplification of reference gene primers within the assay. To quantify the absolute abundance of each unique TCRbeta CDR3 rearrangement, sequence reads were collapsed and filtered. For each sample, productive Simpson clonality was calculated by taking the square root of Simpson's diversity index across productive rearrangements. TCRdb took this table from immuneACCESS and kept in-frame rearrangements with V and J called. Such tables lack part of the clones; where checked against another copy, unresolved V genes explain under half of the gap, and the rest is unexplained. V, J and clone size were drawn from that table, and D and trimming were deduced from the DNA. The sample includes fewer than 450,000 clones, with approximately 90% observed a single time. Of the sample, more than 0.95% falls within the top ten clones.

Sequencing was carried out using PBMCs or T cells enriched from blood (not recorded which). The receptor's source is a young woman who had recovered from COVID-19.

The DNA sequence is as follows: TGTGCCAGCAGCTTGGAGGCAGGCGCAAGCCCAGATACGCAGTATTTT. Its coded protein is CASSLEAGASPDTQYF. In this chain, TRBV5-5 is recombined with TRBJ2-3, with the D gene uncertain. V lost 0 bases and J lost 4 bases; the stretch between them is 15 bases long. CDR1 and CDR2 were assigned from the germline V gene (reference sequence) as SGHKS and YYEKEE. From cysteine to phenylalanine, the CDR3 is 16 amino acids long. Only the CDR3 DNA is retained, 48 bases long and in frame from the first base.